The clone carrying this T cell receptor (beta chain) was recorded many times. Antigen: not known. TCR beta CDR3 regions were amplified from RNA transcripts. A set of HTBI primers served as the primers for a first-round RT-PCR of the TCR CDR3. TCRdb re-called the multiplex PCR reads with MiXCR, one entry per CDR3 protein. This sample has around 260,000 distinct CDR3 sequences, with 20% to 25% found just once. This sample stems from a study of T cells in Graves' hyperthyroidism and ophthalmopathy. Study observations and caveats: Ophthalmopathy was predicted by the model a median of approximately 6 months ahead of onset. A 13 V-J model separated ophthalmopathy from stable hyperthyroidism.

Germline lookup yields CDR1 LGHDT and CDR2 YNNKEL (reference sequence). Trimming shortened V by 2 bases and J by 9 bases, and 8 bases separated the two germline ends. The CDR3 consists of 13 residues. Clinical symptoms, serum thyroxine and TRAb, thyroid ultrasound and orbital computed tomography were used for the diagnoses. The specimen was blood. The TCR was taken from a man in his forties with Graves' hyperthyroidism that later progressed to Graves' ophthalmopathy. The chain links TRBV3-1 to TRBJ1-6; possibly TRBD1 for D (5 bases). CDR3: CASSQRRGSPLHF. CDR3 bases: TGTGCCAGCAGCCAACGGAGGGGTTCACCCCTCCACTTT.